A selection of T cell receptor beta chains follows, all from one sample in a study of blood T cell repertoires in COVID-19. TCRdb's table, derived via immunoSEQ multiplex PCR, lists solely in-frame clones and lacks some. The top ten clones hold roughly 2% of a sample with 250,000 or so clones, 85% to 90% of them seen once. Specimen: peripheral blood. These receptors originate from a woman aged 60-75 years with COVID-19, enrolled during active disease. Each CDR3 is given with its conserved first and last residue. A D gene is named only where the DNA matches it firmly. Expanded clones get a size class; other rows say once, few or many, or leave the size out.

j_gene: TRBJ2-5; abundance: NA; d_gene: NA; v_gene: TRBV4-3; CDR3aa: CASSQDLGPETQYF; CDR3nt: TGCGCCAGCAGCCAAGATTTGGGCCCAGAGACCCAGTACTTC
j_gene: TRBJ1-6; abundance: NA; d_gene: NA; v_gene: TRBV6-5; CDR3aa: CASRPGPNSPLHF; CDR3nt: TGTGCCAGCAGACCAGGGCCTAATTCACCCCTCCACTTT
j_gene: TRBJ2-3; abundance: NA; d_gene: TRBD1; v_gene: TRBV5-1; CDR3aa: CASSLIRTGGNTDTQYF; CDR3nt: TGCGCCAGCAGCCTAATTCGGACAGGGGGCAACACAGATACGCAGTATTTT
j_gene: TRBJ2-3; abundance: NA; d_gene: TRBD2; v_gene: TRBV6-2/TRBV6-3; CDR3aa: CASSRLSGGGTDTQYF; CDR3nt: TGTGCCAGCAGCCGACTTAGCGGGGGAGGCACAGATACGCAGTATTTT
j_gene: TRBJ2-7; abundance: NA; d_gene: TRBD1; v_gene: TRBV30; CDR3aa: CACIRDSLYEQYF; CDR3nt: TGTGCCTGTATACGGGACAGTTTATACGAGCAGTACTTC
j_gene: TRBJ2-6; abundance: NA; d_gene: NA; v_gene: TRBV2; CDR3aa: CASSEQGQTGANVLTF; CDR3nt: TGTGCCAGCAGTGAACAGGGGCAGACTGGGGCCAACGTCCTGACTTTC
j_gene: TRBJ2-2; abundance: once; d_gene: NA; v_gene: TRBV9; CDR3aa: CASSVAGTVTGELFF; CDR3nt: TGTGCCAGCAGCGTAGCCGGGACTGTGACCGGGGAGCTGTTTTTT
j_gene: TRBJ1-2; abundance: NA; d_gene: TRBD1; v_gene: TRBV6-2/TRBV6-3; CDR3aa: CASSQLRDSINYGYTF; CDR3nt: TGTGCCAGCAGTCAACTCCGGGACAGCATTAACTATGGCTACACCTTC
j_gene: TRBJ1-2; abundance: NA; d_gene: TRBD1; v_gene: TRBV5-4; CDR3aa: CASSLQTGDIDGYTF; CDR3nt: TGTGCCAGCAGCTTGCAGACAGGGGACATTGATGGCTACACCTTC
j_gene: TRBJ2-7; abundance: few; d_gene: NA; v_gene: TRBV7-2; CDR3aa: CASSLSDSHSYEQYF; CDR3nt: TGTGCCAGCAGCTTAAGCGACAGCCACTCCTACGAGCAGTACTTC
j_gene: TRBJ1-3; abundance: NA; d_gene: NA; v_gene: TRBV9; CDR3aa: CASSVGDNRNTIYF; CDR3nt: TGTGCCAGCAGCGTCGGTGACAACAGAAACACCATATATTTT
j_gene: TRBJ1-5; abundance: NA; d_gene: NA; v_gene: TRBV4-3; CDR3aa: CASSPERGRGNQPQHF; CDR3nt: TGCGCCAGCAGCCCCGAGCGGGGGAGAGGCAATCAGCCCCAGCATTTT
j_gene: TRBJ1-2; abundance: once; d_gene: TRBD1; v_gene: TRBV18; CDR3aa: CASSLGQGALGYGYTF; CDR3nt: TGTGCCAGCTCACTGGGACAGGGGGCCCTAGGGTATGGCTACACCTTC
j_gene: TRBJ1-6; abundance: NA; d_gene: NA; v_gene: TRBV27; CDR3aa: CASSLGELSSPLHF; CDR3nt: TGTGCCAGCAGTTTAGGGGAGTTAAGTTCACCCCTCCACTTT
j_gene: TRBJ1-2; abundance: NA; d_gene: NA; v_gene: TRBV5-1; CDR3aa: CASSLEGGTLNYGYTF; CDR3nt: TGCGCCAGCAGCTTGGAGGGAGGGACCCTCAACTATGGCTACACCTTC
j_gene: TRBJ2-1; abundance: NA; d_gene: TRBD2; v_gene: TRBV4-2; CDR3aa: CASSQELAGGLEQFF; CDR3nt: TGTGCCAGCAGCCAAGAATTAGCGGGGGGGCTCGAGCAGTTCTTC
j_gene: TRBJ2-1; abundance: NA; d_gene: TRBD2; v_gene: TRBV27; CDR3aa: CASSLSGGAWEQFF; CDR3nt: TGTGCCAGCAGTTTAAGCGGGGGGGCCTGGGAGCAGTTCTTC
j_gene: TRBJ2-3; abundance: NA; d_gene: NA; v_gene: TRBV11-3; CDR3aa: CASRPKGTSTDTQYF; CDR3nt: TGTGCCAGCAGGCCGAAAGGGACTAGCACAGATACGCAGTATTTT
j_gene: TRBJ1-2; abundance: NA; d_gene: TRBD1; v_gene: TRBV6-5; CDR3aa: CASSKTGAYYGYTF; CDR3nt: TGTGCCAGCAGTAAAACAGGGGCTTACTATGGCTACACCTTC
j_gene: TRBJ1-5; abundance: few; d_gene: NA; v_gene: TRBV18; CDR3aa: CASSPLPRGNNQPQHF; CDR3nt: TGTGCCAGCTCACCACTCCCCCGCGGGAACAATCAGCCCCAGCATTTT
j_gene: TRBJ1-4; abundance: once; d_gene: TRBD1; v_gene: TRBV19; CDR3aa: CASSPVDRATNEKLFF; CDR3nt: TGTGCCAGTAGTCCCGTTGACAGGGCAACTAATGAAAAACTGTTTTTT
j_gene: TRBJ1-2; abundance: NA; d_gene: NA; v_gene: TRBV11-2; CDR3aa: CASSLPGSYGYTF; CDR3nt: TGTGCCAGCAGCTTACCAGGGTCGTATGGCTACACCTTC
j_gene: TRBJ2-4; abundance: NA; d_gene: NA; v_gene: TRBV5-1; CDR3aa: CASSLMATGSLIAKNIQYF; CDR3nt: TGCGCCAGCAGCTTGATGGCTACAGGGTCCCTGATAGCCAAAAACATTCAGTACTTC
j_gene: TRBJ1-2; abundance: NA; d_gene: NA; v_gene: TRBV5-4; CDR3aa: CASSPNREFYGYTF; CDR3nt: TGTGCCAGCAGCCCCAACAGGGAGTTTTATGGCTACACCTTC
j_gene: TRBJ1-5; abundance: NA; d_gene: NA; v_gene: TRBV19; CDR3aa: CASSDTHDSNQPQHF; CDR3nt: TGTGCCAGTAGTGATACACATGATAGCAATCAGCCCCAGCATTTT
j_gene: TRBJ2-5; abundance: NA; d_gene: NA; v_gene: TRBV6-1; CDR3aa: CASSDGLQAQETQYF; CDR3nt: TGTGCCAGCAGTGATGGGTTACAGGCCCAAGAGACCCAGTACTTC
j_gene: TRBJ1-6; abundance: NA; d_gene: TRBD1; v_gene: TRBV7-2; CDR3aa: CASSFGQGGNSPLHF; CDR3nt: TGTGCCAGCAGCTTCGGTCAGGGGGGCAATTCACCCCTCCACTTT
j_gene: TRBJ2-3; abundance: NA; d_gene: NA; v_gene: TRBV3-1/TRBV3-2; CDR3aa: CASSPGGGGQDTQYF; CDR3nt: TGTGCCAGCAGCCCAGGTGGGGGGGGGCAAGATACGCAGTATTTT
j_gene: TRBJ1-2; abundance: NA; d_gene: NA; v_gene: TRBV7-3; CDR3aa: CASSPKGEGGPPYGYTF; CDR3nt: TGTGCCAGCAGCCCAAAGGGGGAGGGGGGCCCCCCCTATGGCTACACCTTC
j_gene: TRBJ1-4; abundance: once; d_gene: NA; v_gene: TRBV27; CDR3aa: CASSLGQYNEKLFF; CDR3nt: TGTGCCAGCAGTTTAGGCCAATATAATGAAAAACTGTTTTTT
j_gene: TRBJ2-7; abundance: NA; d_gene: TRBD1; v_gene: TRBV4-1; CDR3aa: CASSHGQGDYEQYF; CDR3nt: TGCGCCAGCAGCCATGGACAGGGGGACTACGAGCAGTACTTC
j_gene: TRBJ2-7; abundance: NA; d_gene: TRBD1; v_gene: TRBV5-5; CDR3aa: CASTETGGDYEQYF; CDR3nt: TGTGCCAGCACCGAGACAGGGGGCGATTACGAGCAGTACTTC